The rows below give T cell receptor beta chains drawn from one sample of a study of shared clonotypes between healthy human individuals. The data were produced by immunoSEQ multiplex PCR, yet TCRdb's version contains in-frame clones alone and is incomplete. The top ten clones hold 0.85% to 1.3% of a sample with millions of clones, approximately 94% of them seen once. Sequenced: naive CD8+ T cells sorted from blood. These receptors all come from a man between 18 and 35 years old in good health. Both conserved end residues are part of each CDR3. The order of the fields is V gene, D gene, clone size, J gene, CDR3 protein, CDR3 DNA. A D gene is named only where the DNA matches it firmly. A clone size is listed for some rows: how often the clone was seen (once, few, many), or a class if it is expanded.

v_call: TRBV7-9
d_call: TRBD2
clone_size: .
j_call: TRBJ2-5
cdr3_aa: CASSLGTSGGSQETQYF
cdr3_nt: TGTGCCAGCAGCCTCGGGACTAGCGGGGGGTCACAAGAGACCCAGTACTTC

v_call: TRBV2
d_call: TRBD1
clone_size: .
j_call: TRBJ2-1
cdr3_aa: CASREDTGGLYNEQFF
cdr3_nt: TGTGCCAGCAGAGAGGACACAGGGGGCCTCTACAATGAGCAGTTCTTC

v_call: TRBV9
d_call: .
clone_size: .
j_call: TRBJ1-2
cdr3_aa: CASSSWGAGYTF
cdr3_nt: TGTGCCAGCAGCTCCTGGGGGGCAGGCTACACCTTC

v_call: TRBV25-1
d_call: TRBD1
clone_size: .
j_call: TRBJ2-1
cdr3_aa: CASSEYLTGDNEQFF
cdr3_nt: TGTGCCAGCAGTGAATATCTCACAGGGGACAATGAGCAGTTCTTC

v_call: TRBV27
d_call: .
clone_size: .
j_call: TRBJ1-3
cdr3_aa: CASRWGSFGNTIYF
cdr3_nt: TGTGCCAGCAGATGGGGCAGTTTTGGAAACACCATATATTTT

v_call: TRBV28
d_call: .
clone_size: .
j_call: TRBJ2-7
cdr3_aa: CASSWTGDSYEQYF
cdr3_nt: TGTGCCAGCAGCTGGACGGGGGACTCCTACGAGCAGTACTTC

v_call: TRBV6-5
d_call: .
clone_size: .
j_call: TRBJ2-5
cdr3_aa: CASSYREGGETQYF
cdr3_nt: TGTGCCAGCAGTTACAGGGAGGGGGGAGAGACCCAGTACTTC

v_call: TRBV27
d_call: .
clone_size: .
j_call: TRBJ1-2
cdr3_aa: CASSLRAGTPSFTF
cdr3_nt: TGTGCCAGCAGTTTACGGGCCGGGACACCTTCTTTCACCTTC

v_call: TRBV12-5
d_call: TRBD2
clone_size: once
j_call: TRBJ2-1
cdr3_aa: CASGMKAGGGYNEQFF
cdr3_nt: TGTGCTAGTGGCATGAAGGCGGGAGGGGGGTACAATGAGCAGTTCTTC

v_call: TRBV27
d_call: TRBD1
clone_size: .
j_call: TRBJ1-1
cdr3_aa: CASLPQGGYNEAFF
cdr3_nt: TGTGCCAGCCTCCCTCAGGGGGGTTACAATGAAGCTTTCTTT

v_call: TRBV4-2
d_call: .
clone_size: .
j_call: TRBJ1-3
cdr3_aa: CASSQDWQGSTGNTIYF
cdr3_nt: TGTGCCAGCAGCCAAGATTGGCAGGGTAGTACTGGAAACACCATATATTTT

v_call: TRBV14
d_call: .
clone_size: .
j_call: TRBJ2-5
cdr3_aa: CASRSASSQTQYF
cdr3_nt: TGTGCCAGCAGATCAGCTAGCTCGCAGACCCAGTACTTC

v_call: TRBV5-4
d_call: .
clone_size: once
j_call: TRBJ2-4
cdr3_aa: CASSFQGLDIQYF
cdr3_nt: TGTGCCAGCAGCTTTCAGGGGTTGGACATTCAGTACTTC

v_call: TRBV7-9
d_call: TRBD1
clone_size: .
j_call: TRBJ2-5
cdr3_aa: CASSDWTGGTQYF
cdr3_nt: TGTGCCAGCAGCGACTGGACAGGGGGGACCCAGTACTTC

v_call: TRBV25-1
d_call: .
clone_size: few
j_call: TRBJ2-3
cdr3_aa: CASSELLGDTQYF
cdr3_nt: TGTGCCAGCAGTGAATTACTGGGGGATACGCAGTATTTT

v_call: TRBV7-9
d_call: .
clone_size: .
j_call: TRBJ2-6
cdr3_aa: CASSQRGANVLTF
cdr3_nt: TGTGCCAGCAGCCAACGGGGGGCCAACGTCCTGACTTTC

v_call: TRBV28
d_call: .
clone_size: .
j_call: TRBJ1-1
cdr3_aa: CASSWGSANTEAFF
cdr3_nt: TGTGCCAGCAGTTGGGGATCTGCGAACACTGAAGCTTTCTTT

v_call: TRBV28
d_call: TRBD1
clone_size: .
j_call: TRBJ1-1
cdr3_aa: CASSATGTPDRGTEAFF
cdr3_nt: TGTGCCAGCAGTGCGACAGGGACCCCAGATCGGGGAACTGAAGCTTTCTTT

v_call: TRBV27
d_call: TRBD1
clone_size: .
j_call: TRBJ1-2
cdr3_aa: CASSFQGAGDYGYTF
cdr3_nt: TGTGCCAGCAGTTTTCAGGGGGCCGGGGACTATGGCTACACCTTC

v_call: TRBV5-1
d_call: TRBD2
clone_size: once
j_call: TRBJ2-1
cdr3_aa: CASSLAGAFYNEQFF
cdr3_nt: TGCGCCAGCAGCTTAGCGGGGGCCTTTTACAATGAGCAGTTCTTC

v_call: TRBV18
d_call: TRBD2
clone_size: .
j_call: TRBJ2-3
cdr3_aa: CASSQERGAGDTQYF
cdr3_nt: TGTGCCAGCTCACAGGAGCGGGGGGCCGGGGATACGCAGTATTTT

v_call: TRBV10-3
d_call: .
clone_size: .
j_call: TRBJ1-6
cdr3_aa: CAISEGIGVNSPLHF
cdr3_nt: TGTGCCATCAGTGAGGGGATTGGGGTTAATTCACCCCTCCACTTT

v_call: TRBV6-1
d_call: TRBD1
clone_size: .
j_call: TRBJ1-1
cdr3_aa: CASSAQGVGNTEAFF
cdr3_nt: TGTGCCAGCAGTGCTCAGGGGGTGGGCAACACTGAAGCTTTCTTT

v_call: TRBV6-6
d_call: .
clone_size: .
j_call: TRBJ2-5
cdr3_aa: CASSLATRDKETQYF
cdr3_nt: TGTGCCAGCAGCCTAGCTACCCGGGACAAAGAGACCCAGTACTTC

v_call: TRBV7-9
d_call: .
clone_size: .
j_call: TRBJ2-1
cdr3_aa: CASSPVVSYNEQFF
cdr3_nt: TGTGCCAGCAGCCCTGTTGTTTCCTACAATGAGCAGTTCTTC

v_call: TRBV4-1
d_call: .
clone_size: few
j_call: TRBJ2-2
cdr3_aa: CASFMGGELFF
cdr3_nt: TGCGCCAGCTTCATGGGGGGGGAGCTGTTTTTT

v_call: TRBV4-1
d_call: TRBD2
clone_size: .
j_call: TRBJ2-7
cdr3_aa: CASSQDYGTSGSYEQYF
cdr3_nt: TGCGCCAGCAGCCAAGATTACGGGACTAGCGGGAGCTACGAGCAGTACTTC

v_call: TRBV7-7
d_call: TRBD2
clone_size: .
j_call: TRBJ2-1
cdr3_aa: CASSRTSGSYNEQFF
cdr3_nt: TGTGCTAGCAGTCGGACTAGCGGCTCCTACAATGAGCAGTTCTTC

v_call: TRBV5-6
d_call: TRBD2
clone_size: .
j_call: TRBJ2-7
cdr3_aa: CASSPGLASYEQYF
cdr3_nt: TGTGCCAGCAGTCCGGGACTAGCTTCTTACGAGCAGTACTTC

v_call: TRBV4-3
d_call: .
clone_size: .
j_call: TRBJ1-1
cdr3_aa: CASSQDLSGLGSEAFF
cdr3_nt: TGCGCCAGCAGCCAAGATCTCTCGGGGCTGGGATCGGAAGCTTTCTTT

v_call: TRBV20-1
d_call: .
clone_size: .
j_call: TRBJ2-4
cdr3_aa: CSAPIVDIQYF
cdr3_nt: TGCAGTGCTCCCATAGTAGACATTCAGTACTTC

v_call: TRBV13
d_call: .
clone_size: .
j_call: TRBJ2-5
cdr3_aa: CASSPPSRGQYF
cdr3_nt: TGTGCCAGCAGCCCGCCCTCTCGGGGCCAGTACTTC

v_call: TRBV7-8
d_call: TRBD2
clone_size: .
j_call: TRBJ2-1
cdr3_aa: CASSQGLAGAPHYYNEQFF
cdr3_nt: TGTGCCAGCAGCCAAGGACTAGCGGGGGCCCCCCATTATTACAATGAGCAGTTCTTC

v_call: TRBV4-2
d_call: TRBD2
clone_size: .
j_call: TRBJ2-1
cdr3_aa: CASSQDTSGTYNEQFF
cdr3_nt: TGTGCCAGCAGCCAAGATACTAGCGGGACCTACAATGAGCAGTTCTTC

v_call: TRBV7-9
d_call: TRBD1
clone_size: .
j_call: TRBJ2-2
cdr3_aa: CASSPGTGANTGELFF
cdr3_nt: TGTGCCAGCAGCCCGGGGACAGGGGCGAACACCGGGGAGCTGTTTTTT

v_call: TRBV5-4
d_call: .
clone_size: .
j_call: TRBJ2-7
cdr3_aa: CASSPGTSSSYEQYF
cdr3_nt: TGTGCCAGCAGCCCCGGGACTTCTAGCTCCTACGAGCAGTACTTC

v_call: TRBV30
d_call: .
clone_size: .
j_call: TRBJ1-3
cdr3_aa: CAWSLGTIYF
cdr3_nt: TGTGCCTGGAGCCTAGGGACCATATATTTT

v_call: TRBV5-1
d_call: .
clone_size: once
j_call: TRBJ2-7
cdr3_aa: CASSLGGTATYEQYF
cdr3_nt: TGCGCCAGCAGCTTGGGCGGGACAGCGACCTACGAGCAGTACTTC

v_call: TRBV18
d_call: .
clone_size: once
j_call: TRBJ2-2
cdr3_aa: CASSPSGPGELFF
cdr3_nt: TGTGCCAGCTCACCCTCGGGCCCCGGGGAGCTGTTTTTT

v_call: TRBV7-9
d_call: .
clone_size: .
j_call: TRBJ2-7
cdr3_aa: CASSPRAGNLYEQYF
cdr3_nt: TGTGCCAGCAGCCCCCGCGCAGGGAACCTTTACGAGCAGTACTTC

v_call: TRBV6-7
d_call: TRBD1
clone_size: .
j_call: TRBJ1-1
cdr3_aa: CASNNRTGGSLGTEAFF
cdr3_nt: TGTGCCAGCAATAATCGGACAGGGGGCTCCTTGGGCACTGAAGCTTTCTTT

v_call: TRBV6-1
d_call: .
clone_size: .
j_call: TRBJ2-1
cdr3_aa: CASSELMAQSYNEQFF
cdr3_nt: TGTGCCAGCAGTGAATTGATGGCACAGTCCTACAATGAGCAGTTCTTC

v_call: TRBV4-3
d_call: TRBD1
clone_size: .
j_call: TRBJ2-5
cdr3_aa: CASSQDPGRGETQYF
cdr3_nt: TGCGCCAGCAGCCAAGATCCAGGCAGGGGGGAGACCCAGTACTTC

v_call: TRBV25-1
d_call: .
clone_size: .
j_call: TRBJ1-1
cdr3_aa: CASSESFVNTEAFF
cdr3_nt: TGTGCCAGCAGTGAATCCTTCGTGAACACTGAAGCTTTCTTT

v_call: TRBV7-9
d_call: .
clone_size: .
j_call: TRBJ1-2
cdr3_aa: CASSPITALYGYTF
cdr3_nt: TGTGCCAGCAGCCCTATAACAGCACTCTATGGCTACACCTTC

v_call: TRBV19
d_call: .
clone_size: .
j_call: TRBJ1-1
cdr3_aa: CASNPWGENTEAFF
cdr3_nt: TGTGCCAGTAACCCCTGGGGGGAGAACACTGAAGCTTTCTTT

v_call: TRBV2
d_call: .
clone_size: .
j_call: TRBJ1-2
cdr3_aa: CASSPTGPWYGYTF
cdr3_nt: TGTGCCAGCAGCCCGACAGGCCCTTGGTATGGCTACACCTTC

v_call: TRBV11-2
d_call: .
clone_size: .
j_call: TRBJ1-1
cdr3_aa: CASSLAPINTEAFF
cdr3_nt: TGTGCCAGCAGCTTAGCGCCAATTAACACTGAAGCTTTCTTT